This is a list of T cell receptor beta chains from one sample in a study of cytomegalovirus exposure and HLA in healthy donors. The repertoire was sequenced with immunoSEQ multiplex PCR; TCRdb's copy has only in-frame clones and lacks some. Of about 140,000 clones in the sample, roughly 80% were seen once. The sequenced material came from PBMCs. All receptors derive from a woman aged 50 to 65 in good health and CMV-seropositive. CDR3s include the opening cysteine and the closing phenylalanine or tryptophan. A D gene is named only where the DNA matches it firmly. Clone sizes are given selectively: once, few, many, or a class where the clone is expanded.

v_call: TRBV7-9; j_call: TRBJ2-5; cdr3_length: 12; d_call: .; clone_size: .; cdr3_aa: CASSLALETQYF; cdr3_nt: TGTGCCAGCAGCCTGGCTTTAGAGACCCAGTACTTC
v_call: TRBV11-2; j_call: TRBJ1-3; cdr3_length: 18; d_call: TRBD1; clone_size: once; cdr3_aa: CASSGTGGIVRSGNTIYF; cdr3_nt: TGTGCCAGCAGCGGGACAGGGGGAATAGTACGGTCTGGAAACACCATATATTTT
v_call: TRBV28; j_call: TRBJ1-6; cdr3_length: 14; d_call: TRBD1; clone_size: .; cdr3_aa: CASTLGQDNSPLHF; cdr3_nt: TGTGCCAGCACTTTGGGACAGGATAATTCACCCCTCCACTTT
v_call: TRBV15; j_call: TRBJ2-3; cdr3_length: 20; d_call: TRBD1; clone_size: .; cdr3_aa: CATSRGQGSKAPFFTDTQYF; cdr3_nt: TGTGCCACCAGCCGCGGACAGGGTAGCAAAGCCCCCTTTTTCACAGATACGCAGTATTTT
v_call: TRBV7-2; j_call: TRBJ1-4; cdr3_length: 13; d_call: TRBD1; clone_size: .; cdr3_aa: CASSLGQTEKLFF; cdr3_nt: TGTGCCAGCAGCCTGGGACAGACTGAAAAACTGTTTTTT
v_call: TRBV5-1; j_call: TRBJ2-5; cdr3_length: 16; d_call: TRBD1; clone_size: .; cdr3_aa: CASSPQGARVRETQYF; cdr3_nt: TGCGCCAGCAGCCCACAGGGGGCGCGAGTAAGGGAGACCCAGTACTTC
v_call: TRBV27; j_call: TRBJ2-3; cdr3_length: 15; d_call: TRBD2; clone_size: .; cdr3_aa: CASSLERGGLDTQYF; cdr3_nt: TGTGCCAGCAGTTTAGAGCGGGGGGGCCTCGATACGCAGTATTTT
v_call: TRBV4-3; j_call: TRBJ2-3; cdr3_length: 15; d_call: .; clone_size: .; cdr3_aa: CASSQGQISADTQYF; cdr3_nt: TGCGCCAGCAGCCAAGGGCAGATAAGCGCAGATACGCAGTATTTT
v_call: TRBV7-9; j_call: TRBJ1-2; cdr3_length: 15; d_call: .; clone_size: .; cdr3_aa: CASSLVWREHGGYTF; cdr3_nt: TGTGCCAGCAGCTTAGTGTGGAGGGAGCACGGTGGCTACACCTTC
v_call: TRBV7-2; j_call: TRBJ2-1; cdr3_length: 14; d_call: TRBD2; clone_size: .; cdr3_aa: CASSPPAGGGEQFF; cdr3_nt: TGTGCCAGCAGCCCACCCGCGGGGGGAGGTGAGCAGTTCTTC
v_call: TRBV29-1; j_call: TRBJ2-7; cdr3_length: 16; d_call: TRBD1; clone_size: .; cdr3_aa: CSVEDLHPGQGYEQYF; cdr3_nt: TGCAGCGTTGAAGATCTACACCCGGGACAGGGTTACGAGCAGTACTTC
v_call: TRBV6-5; j_call: TRBJ2-7; cdr3_length: 16; d_call: TRBD2; clone_size: .; cdr3_aa: CASSYSIAGGPYEQYF; cdr3_nt: TGTGCCAGCAGTTACTCGATAGCGGGGGGTCCCTACGAGCAGTACTTC
v_call: TRBV5-1; j_call: TRBJ2-5; cdr3_length: 14; d_call: .; clone_size: .; cdr3_aa: CASSLHQNQETQYF; cdr3_nt: TGCGCCAGCAGCCTGCACCAGAATCAAGAGACCCAGTACTTC
v_call: TRBV5-1; j_call: TRBJ2-2; cdr3_length: 16; d_call: TRBD1; clone_size: .; cdr3_aa: CASSAEGQLNTGELFF; cdr3_nt: TGCGCCAGCAGCGCAGAGGGACAGTTAAACACCGGGGAGCTGTTTTTT